This paragraph reports one TCR beta chain. This clonotype was observed a few times. There is no known antigen for this receptor. Qualities for individual bases were not recorded, and no much larger clone is one base off. The sample is drawn from a study of tumor-infiltrating lymphocytes in primary liver carcinoma (dated by TCRdb to 2017 to 2019). The study in broad terms: Of the five patients (three men and two women, aged 30 to 69 years), four had hepatocellular carcinoma and one had combined HCC and intrahepatic cholangiocarcinoma. A total of some 35 specimens from 5 patients went through TCRbeta repertoire sequencing, namely 25 tumor regions, 5 adjacent noncancerous liver tissues and 5 peripheral blood samples. High reproducibility was observed for the technical replicate repertoires, with mean shared-clone rates around 0.89 and correlation coefficients above 0.95. Across five regions of each liver tumor, along with adjacent normal tissue and blood, the study brought together TCRbeta repertoire sequencing, expression microarrays and whole-exome sequencing. To link TCRbeta repertoire diversity to the local molecular phenotype, the approximately 26 tumor region samples were profiled with Agilent mRNA microarrays. The five patients had tumors staged T1-T3 N0M0, with maximum diameters ranging from roughly 4.2 to 10 cm. Each sample produced roughly 3.65 to 8 million productive TCRbeta reads, and read depth showed no significant difference between tissue types.

From the germline V gene, CDR1 is MDHEN and CDR2 is SYDVKM. V loses 4 bases of germline sequence and J loses 11 bases, and the interval between the two ends is 12 bases. The CDR3 runs 12 residues from the cysteine to the phenylalanine. Kept here is only the CDR3 DNA, which spans 36 bases and is read in frame from base 1. Starting from 450 to 500 ng total RNA, TCRbeta-specific cDNA was produced by reverse transcription with a constant-region primer and ProtoScript II reverse transcriptase. Construction of the TCRbeta libraries relied on three nested rounds of multiplex PCR, following a slightly modified ARM-PCR procedure. Each of the first two PCR rounds ran for 10 cycles and used multiplex TRBV1-TRBV30 forward primers together with a Cbeta reverse primer. Sample barcodes and Illumina adapters were attached in a final 25-cycle PCR using Deep VentR polymerase. Before sequencing, amplicons of 200-500 bp were purified from gel using a QIAquick gel extraction kit. The TCRbeta amplicons were sequenced with 250-bp paired-end reads on an Illumina HiSeq 2500. As for the original processing: Quality trimming of reads was performed with Trimmomatic v0.33, and paired reads were merged with FLASH v1.2.11 so that full CDR3 sequences could be recovered. MiGEC v1.2.1b assigned V, D and J germline segments to the rearranged TCRbeta sequences. Clonotype statistics, along with Shannon-Wiener diversity indices, were calculated using VDJtools v1.0.0. To reduce sampling bias, subsequent analyses other than the diversity analysis used only the 250 most abundant clonotypes in each sample. The raw public data were reprocessed by TCRdb itself: fastp quality trimming at Q25, MiXCR clonotype calling, in-frame beta chains only. Every distinct CDR3 protein forms one entry, paired with its most common genes and DNA. Clone size and V and J calls follow TCRdb, not the original study. In all, the sample holds about 130,000 distinct CDR3 sequences, and 64% of those were seen once. About 8% of the sample goes to the ten largest clones.

Without any cell sorting, total RNA and DNA were co-extracted from about 20-30 mg of bulk tissue using the AllPrep DNA/RNA mini kit. Between late 2015 and early 2016, roughly five patients in China with histopathologically diagnosed primary liver carcinoma had their tumors surgically resected. Chronic HBV infection was present in the patients, and the patients were treatment-naive at sampling. Five spatially separated regions were sampled per tumor: superior, inferior, left-lateral and right-lateral poles, plus the tumor centre. Histological examination found more than 90% viable tumor cells in every tumor sample. Each fresh piece of tumor and adjacent tissue was cut in two, with one half stored in RNAlater at -80 degrees C and the other half sent for histology. What the work shows at the level of the full study, not this receptor alone: Because only the TCR beta chain was sequenced and unpaired alpha chains were not captured, true repertoire diversity is likely underestimated. Only about 8-24% of top clones were present in all five regions of a tumor, suggesting spatial heterogeneity of tumor-infiltrating T cells. The top 250 clones made up a significantly larger repertoire fraction in tumors than in blood (p = 0.039). Bulk unsorted samples precluded comparing CD4+ and CD8+ T cell repertoires. Repertoire overlap was found to be higher between tumor regions (mean about 35%) than between tumor-adjacent (roughly 17%) or tumor-blood (approximately 15%) pairs, consistent with antigen-driven expansion. Only 4 or 5 patients were included in the study, and the authors note that the findings should be validated in a larger study.

The material sequenced was liver tumor tissue from sampling region 3. The cell subset or site label on this specimen signifies: tumor region T3, left-lateral pole. This sequence originates from a woman aged 55-70 years with primary liver carcinoma and hepatitis B virus infection. The sequence joins TRBV28 to TRBJ2-1, with a weak D call of TRBD1 (6 bases match). The CDR3 reads as follows: CASSSSGQQQFF. The sequenced DNA: TGTGCCAGCAGTTCATCGGGACAACAGCAGTTCTTC.